The TCR beta chain described here comes from a study of OX40 agonist ivuxolimab in advanced cancers. Study at large: At 0.01 to 10 mg/kg, ivuxolimab was administered intravenously to patients every 2 weeks. Partial responses occurred in three patients (one hepatocellular carcinoma, two cutaneous melanoma).

General observations from the study: CD4+ and CD8+ blood T cells expanded clonally by week 6 at 0.1 to 3.0 mg/kg. Antigens targeted by the expanded peripheral T cells were not determined.

The germline V gene has CDR1 SGHTA and CDR2 FQGTGA. After removal of 5 bases from V and 5 bases from J, the junction contained 11 bases not matched to a gene. The CDR3 consists of 18 residues. Sequenced by immunoSEQ multiplex PCR; TCRdb stores in-frame clones only, minus some. Of some 58,000 clones in the sample, 80% to 90% were seen once. Of note for this clone: Its antigen remains unknown.

The source material was CD4+ or CD8+ T cells sorted from blood, sampled in a trial of the OX40 agonist ivuxolimab. The clonotype was recovered from an adult with an advanced solid tumor such as melanoma, head and neck, liver or kidney cancer. The V gene is TRBV7-3, the J gene TRBJ2-1; 14 nucleotides match TRBD2. For the CDR3, the DNA is TGTGCCAGCAGCCTACAGGGACTAGCGGGAGTGGGCCACAATGAGCAGTTCTTC. This gives the protein CASSLQGLAGVGHNEQFF.